A single sample gave rise to the 20 T cell receptor beta chains below, sequenced in a study of T-cell reconstitution after alpha-beta-depleted transplantation in children. The library targeted TCRbeta and was prepared with unique molecular identifiers. TCRdb redid the calling of the PCR reads with MiXCR, one entry per CDR3 protein. This table has some 280,000 distinct CDR3 sequences, 9.9% appearing once. Material: PBMCs from the stem cell graft donor, obtained from the stem cell graft. The receptors here all came from a human donor who donated a stem cell graft to a child with SCID.

The chain links TRBV7-9 to TRBJ1-5; no firm D call. The CDR3 covers 16 residues. Germline V CDR1 and CDR2: SEHNR, FQNEAQ (reference sequence). The V and J ends lost 1 base and 3 bases respectively, with 13 bases between them. CDR3 nucleotide sequence: TGTGCCAGCAGCTTAGTTGGGGTAAATACCAATCAGCCCCAGCATTTT. This translates into CASSLVGVNTNQPQHF.

This clonotype showed up many times. The CDR3 nucleotides read TGTGCCAGCTCACCACAGGGTGAGACCCAGTACTTC. This translates into CASSPQGETQYF. The rearrangement joins TRBV18 to TRBJ2-5, with D hard to call. This CDR3 is 12 amino acids long. Between the trimmed V and J ends, which lost 1 base and 5 bases, there was a span of 5 bases. The V gene's germline CDR1 is KGHSH and CDR2 LQKENI.

The rearrangement uses TRBV9 and TRBJ2-2, with no clear D. Trimming cost V 0 bases and J 5 bases, with 14 bases left between them. Germline V CDR1 and CDR2: SGDLS, YYNGEE. The CDR3 extends over 16 amino acids. The CDR3 loop reads CASSVGTGWATGELFF. Written as DNA, the CDR3 is TGTGCCAGCAGCGTAGGTACCGGGTGGGCGACCGGGGAGCTGTTTTTT.

This clonotype was counted ten times or more. The chain recombines TRBV11-3 with TRBJ2-1; D gene uncertain. The CDR3 sequence is 17 residues long. Germline CDR1 reads SGHNT; CDR2 reads YENEEA. With 1 base removed from V and 1 base from J, the gap between germline ends came to 14 bases. The CDR3: CASSLAGGFSSYNEQFF. The CDR3 DNA sequence: TGTGCCAGCAGCTTAGCGGGTGGCTTTTCTTCCTACAATGAGCAGTTCTTC.

This clonotype was counted a few times. The gene calls are TRBV5-1 and TRBJ2-7, with TRBD1 identical over 8 bases. The germline V gene encodes CDR1 SGHRS and CDR2 YFSETQ. The ends lost 3 bases at V and 3 bases at J; junction bases unmatched: 11. CDR3 length: 16 amino acids. The CDR3 region is CASSSLGQGGHYEQYF. CDR3 in DNA: TGCGCCAGCAGCTCCCTAGGACAGGGTGGCCACTACGAGCAGTACTTC.

This clonotype occurred many times. The CDR3 nucleotides read TGTGCCAGCAGCTTACAGAGGGAGGGCGGCTTTTTTATGACTTACGAGCAGTACTTC. Translation gives CASSLQREGGFFMTYEQYF. The chain joins TRBV11-2 to TRBJ2-7; 7 bases are shared with TRBD2. Germline V gene data show CDR1 as SGHAT and CDR2 as FQNNGV. The CDR3 is 19 residues long. Trimming cost V 2 bases and J 4 bases; bases outside gene matches: 20.

The chain uses TRBV6-5 and TRBJ2-7; 8 bases match TRBD1. CDR1 MNHEY and CDR2 SVGAGI come from the germline V gene. V gave up 0 bases and J gave up 0 bases; unmatched junction bases: 4. CDR3 length: 16 amino acids. CDR3 DNA: TGTGCCAGCAGTTACTCGGGACAGGTTAGCTCCTACGAGCAGTACTTC. Encoded protein: CASSYSGQVSSYEQYF.

The chain has TRBV12-3 or TRBV12-4 and TRBJ2-1; D is ambiguous. Trimming removed 4 bases from V and 7 bases from J, with 14 bases in between. The CDR3 has 14 residues. CDR3 DNA sequence: TGTGCCAGCAGTTCCAACACCCCTTGGAATGAGCAGTTCTTC. It specifies CASSSNTPWNEQFF.

This clonotype was counted only a few times. The rearrangement joins TRBV6-1 to TRBJ1-2; TRBD1 might be the D (5 bases). Germline values: CDR1 MNHNS, CDR2 SASEGT. This CDR3 has 14 amino acids. The V and J ends lost 0 bases and 3 bases respectively, with 8 bases between them. The CDR3 spells CASSEATVDYGYTF. In nucleotides, the CDR3 is TGTGCCAGCAGTGAAGCGACAGTCGACTATGGCTACACCTTC.

There are a few counts of this clonotype. This chain connects TRBV7-9 to TRBJ2-5, with D possibly matching TRBD1 (5 bases). V was shortened by 2 bases and J by 2 bases, with 9 bases between the two germline ends. CDR3 length: 14 amino acids. Germline CDR1 reads SEHNR; CDR2 reads FQNEAQ (reference sequence). The CDR3 reads CASSLMTVQETQYF. The CDR3 region has the DNA TGTGCCAGCAGCTTAATGACAGTTCAAGAGACCCAGTACTTC.

The table lists this clonotype with a few counts. The chain joins TRBV10-2 to TRBJ1-2; D is unclear. The CDR3 totals 18 residues. Germline V gene data show CDR1 as WSHSY and CDR2 as SAAADI. V was trimmed by 7 bases and J by 0 bases, leaving 24 bases between them. CDR3 nucleotides: TGCGCCAGCATGGATTTATATAGAACAGACCGACCTAACTATGGCTACACCTTC. As protein: CASMDLYRTDRPNYGYTF.

This clonotype was detected many times. The chain joins TRBV11-2 to TRBJ1-2; D call uncertain. Trimming cost V 0 bases and J 10 bases, with 12 bases left between them. This CDR3 spans 13 amino acids. Germline V lookup: CDR1 SGHAT, CDR2 FQNNGV. The CDR3 region is CASSLDPSRAYTF. The CDR3 DNA follows: TGTGCCAGCAGCTTAGATCCGTCCCGCGCCTACACCTTC.

There are a few counts of this clonotype. The J gene is TRBJ2-5, the V gene TRBV2; 11 bases match TRBD1. Germline CDR1 is SNHLY and CDR2 is FYNNEI. The junction had 7 bases not matched to a gene; V was cut back by 8 bases and J by 2 bases. The CDR3 is 15 residues long. CDR3 DNA: TGTGCCAGCTCCCCCCGGGACAGGGGGCAAGAGACCCAGTACTTC. Translation: CASSPRDRGQETQYF.

This clonotype was seen a few times. The chain combines TRBV5-1 with TRBJ1-1, with 11 bases aligning to TRBD1. J lost 5 bases, V lost 3 bases, and 3 bases had no gene match. From germline, CDR1 is SGHRS and CDR2 YFSETQ. The CDR3 sequence is 14 residues long. The CDR3, as DNA: TGCGCCAGCAGCTGGGACAGGGGGTGGACTGAAGCTTTCTTT. Translation gives CASSWDRGWTEAFF.

The sample holds many counts of this clonotype. The chain employs TRBV28 and TRBJ1-1, with TRBD1 identical over 7 bases. Trimming at V came to 6 bases and at J to 8 bases, leaving 9 bases not matched to a gene. Germline V lookup: CDR1 MDHEN, CDR2 SYDVKM. The CDR3 consists of 13 residues. CDR3 nucleotides: TGTGCCAGCAGCCCGGGGCAGGGGGTCGAAGCTTTCTTT. This translates into CASSPGQGVEAFF.

The V call is TRBV3-1, the J call TRBJ2-1, with 10 bases aligning to TRBD2. CDR1 and CDR2 (germline): LGHDT, YNNKEL (reference sequence). This CDR3 has 16 residues. V lost 5 bases, J lost 4 bases, and 8 bases stayed unmatched. The CDR3 coding sequence is TGTGCCAGCAGCTTAGCGGGGGGCCCCCATTACAATGAGCAGTTCTTC. Translation: CASSLAGGPHYNEQFF.

This clonotype was counted a few times. This CDR3 is CASSAVAGGLNEQFF. As DNA, the CDR3 is TGTGCCAGCAGTGCCGTTGCGGGGGGGCTCAATGAGCAGTTCTTC. The chain is built from TRBV12-3 or TRBV12-4 and TRBJ2-1; 9 bases line up with TRBD2. The CDR3 is 15 residues long. V lost 5 bases, J lost 6 bases, and 8 bases stayed unmatched.

The chain couples TRBV5-4 to TRBJ2-7, with 13 positions matching TRBD2. This CDR3 is built from 13 residues. The V gene end was trimmed by 6 bases and the J gene end by 6 bases; junction bases not matched to a gene: 3. The germline CDR1 and CDR2 sequences are SGHNT and YYREEE (reference sequence). The CDR3 reads CASTLAGGSEQYF. The CDR3 DNA reads TGTGCCAGCACACTAGCGGGGGGGAGCGAGCAGTACTTC.

This clonotype was seen a handful of times. The chain is built from TRBV12-3 or TRBV12-4 and TRBJ1-1, with D unclear. V dropped 3 bases and J dropped 1 base, with 6 bases sitting between them. CDR3 length: 13 residues. CDR3 sequence reads: CASSFLRNTEAFF. The CDR3, as DNA: TGTGCCAGCAGTTTTTTACGGAACACTGAAGCTTTCTTT.

This clonotype was detected many times. V and J are TRBV5-1 and TRBJ2-2; no reliable D call. This CDR3 comprises 15 residues. Germline assignment: CDR1 SGHRS and CDR2 YFSETQ. Trimming left V 1 base short and J 5 bases short, with 12 bases between. The CDR3 DNA sequence: TGCGCCAGCAGCTTGTCTACCCAGAGGACCGGGGAGCTGTTTTTT. Protein: CASSLSTQRTGELFF.